The 13 T cell receptor beta chains below come from one sample, sequenced in a study of cytomegalovirus exposure and HLA in healthy donors. Repertoires were generated with immunoSEQ multiplex PCR, while TCRdb's copy carries only in-frame clones and drops some. The sample lists under 85,000 clones, 80% to 95% occurring once. The sequencing input was PBMCs. Receptor source: a man aged 18 to 29 in good health and CMV-seropositive.

The V and J genes are TRBV27 and TRBJ2-3; D is possibly TRBD2 (6 bases). Germline loops: CDR1 MNHEY, CDR2 SMNVEV (reference sequence). This CDR3 comprises 16 residues. V was trimmed by 5 bases and J by 10 bases, leaving 25 bases between them. CDR3 sequence: CASSPRGREFLGSQYF. CDR3 nucleotide sequence: TGTGCCAGCAGTCCGCGGGGCAGGGAGTTCCTCGGATCGCAGTATTTT.

The chain uses TRBV21-1 and TRBJ2-4; the table's D call of TRBD2 was not tested on the DNA. TRBV21-1 is shown as a pseudogene. The CDR3 spans 16 residues. CDR3: CASSKAPSGRENIQYF. CDR3 nucleotides: TGTGCCAGCAGCAAAGCCCCCAGCGGGAGGGAAAACATTCAGTACTTC.

The J gene is TRBJ2-1, the V gene TRBV5-1; D perhaps matches TRBD2 (5 bases). The V gene lost 3 bases and the J gene lost 7 bases, with 20 bases spanning the gap. This CDR3 spans 16 amino acids. Germline CDR1 reads SGHRS; CDR2 reads YFSETQ. The CDR3 loop is CASSSRGWEFGNEQFF. The CDR3 region has the DNA TGCGCCAGCAGCTCCCGGGGATGGGAGTTCGGGAATGAGCAGTTCTTC.

The chain has TRBV29-1 and TRBJ1-1, with TRBD1 identical over 10 bases. This CDR3 is built from 13 residues. CDR1 is SQVTM, CDR2 ANQGSEA, per germline. The trim removed 6 bases at V and 5 bases at J, leaving 6 bases unmatched. CDR3 loop: CSVPTGGRTEAFF. As DNA, the CDR3 is TGCAGCGTGCCGACAGGGGGCAGAACTGAAGCTTTCTTT.

The V gene is TRBV15, the J gene TRBJ1-5; a weak D match, TRBD1 (5 bases). In germline, CDR1 is LNHNV, CDR2 YYDKDF (reference sequence). This CDR3 spans 15 amino acids. V shed 1 base and J shed 4 bases, with 11 bases lying between them. The CDR3, as DNA: TGTGCCACCAGCAGAGTTGGGACTGGAAATCAGCCCCAGCATTTT. It codes for CATSRVGTGNQPQHF.

This clone was picked up a small number of times. The chain is built from TRBV14 and TRBJ2-1, with D maybe TRBD1 (5 bases). V gave up 2 bases and J gave up 1 base, with 18 bases separating them. CDR3 size: 18 residues. Germline values: CDR1 SGHDN, CDR2 FVKESK. The CDR3 sequence: CASSQKDTIHLSYNEQFF. CDR3 in DNA: TGTGCCAGCAGCCAAAAGGACACCATCCACTTATCCTACAATGAGCAGTTCTTC.

The V gene is TRBV5-1, the J gene TRBJ2-5; 7 bases fit TRBD1. CDR1 and CDR2 from the germline V gene are SGHRS and YFSETQ. V shed 0 bases and J 3 bases; nucleotides not matched to a gene: 5. The CDR3 extends over 15 amino acids. CDR3 DNA sequence: TGCGCCAGCAGCTTGGCCGGGACAGTGGAAGAGACCCAGTACTTC. Its protein is CASSLAGTVEETQYF.

This chain's CDR3 is CASSLATGSRDTQYF. The CDR3 nucleotides read TGTGCCAGCAGCTTAGCCACAGGGTCTAGAGATACGCAGTATTTT. The chain employs TRBV7-9 and TRBJ2-3; a possible D gene is TRBD1 (6 bases). Germline assignment: CDR1 SEHNR and CDR2 FQNEAQ (reference sequence). This CDR3 region has 15 residues. Deletions cut 0 bases from V and 5 bases from J, with 12 bases between.

J is TRBJ2-5 and V is TRBV28; D remains unclear. The germline V gene has CDR1 MDHEN and CDR2 SYDVKM. The ends were cut back, 6 bases at V and 6 bases at J, with 14 bases in the middle. The CDR3 extends over 13 amino acids. In DNA, the CDR3 is TGTGCCAGCAGCTACGACTGGCGACAGACCCAGTACTTC. It yields the protein CASSYDWRQTQYF.

In its sample, this clone was seen once. This chain's CDR3 is CASSPGDSFSYEQYF. The CDR3 nucleotides read TGTGCCAGCAGTCCCGGAGACAGCTTCTCCTACGAGCAGTACTTC. The rearrangement joins TRBV28 to TRBJ2-7, with D possibly being TRBD1 (5 bases). V gave up 5 bases and J gave up 0 bases, with 14 bases separating them. The CDR3 consists of 15 residues. Germline loops: CDR1 MDHEN, CDR2 SYDVKM. The whole variable domain, filled in from reference TRBV28 and TRBJ2-7, reads DVKVTQSSRYLVKRTGEKVFLECVQDMDHENMFWYRQDPGLGLRLIYFSYDVKMKEKGDIPEGYSVSREKKERFSLILESASTNQTSMYLCASSPGDSFSYEQYFGPGTRLTVT.

This clone has just one count. The chain uses TRBV29-1 and TRBJ2-7; 7 positions agree with TRBD2. V lost 4 bases, J lost 2 bases, and 2 bases stayed unmatched. The CDR3 totals 12 residues. Germline lookup yields CDR1 SQVTM and CDR2 ANQGSEA. CDR3 residues: CSVGGGTYEQYF. The DNA of the CDR3 is TGCAGCGTTGGGGGGGGAACCTACGAGCAGTACTTC.

This clone was seen just once. The chain links TRBV13 to TRBJ2-3, with 12 bases that match TRBD2. CDR3 length: 19 residues. Germline values: CDR1 PRHDT, CDR2 FYEKMQ (reference sequence). J lost 2 bases, V lost 8 bases, and 17 bases had no gene match. The CDR3 reads CASLARTSGDEALTDTQYF. The DNA of the CDR3 is TGTGCCAGCTTAGCGAGGACTAGCGGGGACGAAGCCCTCACAGATACGCAGTATTTT.

The chain carries TRBV5-4 and TRBJ2-7, with 7 bases identical to TRBD1. The trim removed 0 bases at V and 8 bases at J, leaving 11 bases unmatched. Germline CDR1 SGHNT, CDR2 YYREEE (reference sequence). The CDR3 consists of 15 residues. The CDR3 DNA follows: TGTGCCAGCAGCTTGGTCTCAGGGGGTTCGGAGAAGCAGTACTTC. Its protein product is CASSLVSGGSEKQYF. Variable domain in full (rest from reference TRBV5-4 and TRBJ2-7): ETGVTQSPTHLIKTRGQQVTLRCSSQSGHNTVSWYQQALGQGPQFIFQYYREEENGRGNFPPRFSGLQFPNYSSELNVNALELDDSALYLCASSLVSGGSEKQYFGPGTRLTVT.